This TCR beta chain was profiled in a study of cytomegalovirus exposure and HLA in healthy donors. General observations from the study: Data from an earlier analysis indicated that most TCR beta V segments were productive either about 90% or about 30% of the time. By HLA locus, TCR association rates varied in a later analysis, with DRB1 showing the most and HLA-C the fewest.

A remark on this clone: The antigen remains unidentified.

The primer mix had 60 Vbeta and 13 Jbeta primers. Data came from immunoSEQ multiplex PCR; TCRdb stores just in-frame clones and leaves some out. The table lists 60,000 or so clones, roughly 80% of them singletons. Trimming took off 9 bases at V and 8 bases at J, with 28 bases between the two ends. The CDR3 length is 17 residues. Germline values: CDR1 LNHDA, CDR2 SQIVND (reference sequence). The clonotype originates from a woman aged 40 to 55 in good health and CMV-seropositive. The source material was PBMCs. The chain has TRBV19 and TRBJ1-4; perhaps TRBD1 as D (6 bases). This CDR3 reads CASKIDRRTVGREKLFF. CDR3 coding DNA: TGTGCCAGCAAAATCGATCGGAGGACAGTGGGGCGGGAAAAACTGTTTTTT.